This TCR beta chain was documented in a study of cytomegalovirus exposure and HLA in healthy donors. The PCR used 60 Vbeta and 13 Jbeta primers. Profiling relied on immunoSEQ multiplex PCR, and the TCRdb table lists in-frame clones only, not all of them. The table lists some 130,000 clones, around 77% of them singletons, with approximately 4.2% in the top ten. The germline V gene has CDR1 MDHEN and CDR2 SYDVKM. The V and J ends lost 3 bases and 6 bases respectively, with 21 bases between them. The CDR3 has 17 amino acids. Input material: PBMCs. The J gene is TRBJ2-1, the V gene TRBV28; tentatively, D is TRBD2 (5 bases). The receptor was isolated from a male donor in good health and CMV-seropositive. DNA for the CDR3: TGTGCCAGCAGTTTTTTTCCCCGAGGGTCCGAGGTCAATGAGCAGTTCTTC. It encodes CASSFFPRGSEVNEQFF.